Below, one T cell receptor (beta chain) is given with its context. The antigen is not known. Possible read error: a much larger clone is one base away. The germline V gene has CDR1 DFQATT and CDR2 SNEGSKA (reference sequence). This CDR3 is built from 14 residues. V gave up 2 bases and J gave up 3 bases, with 11 bases separating them. TCRdb passed the 5' RACE reads through MiXCR, listing each CDR3 protein once. Here the sample spans about 130,000 distinct CDR3 sequences, over 7% being singletons. The data derive from a study of CD8 T cells in ankylosing spondylitis. Study-level findings and limits: Reactive arthritis synovial fluid and blood were previously reported to contain some motif variants.

The V call is TRBV20-1, the J call TRBJ1-3, with D possibly TRBD1 on 5 matching bases. The TCR originated in a male donor with ankylosing spondylitis or in good health (not recorded which). The sequencing sample was made of blood, either unsorted or a sorted T cell fraction (not recorded which). The CDR3 here is CSARLGPFGNTIYF. The DNA of the CDR3 is TGCAGTGCTAGACTGGGACCATTTGGAAACACCATATATTTT.